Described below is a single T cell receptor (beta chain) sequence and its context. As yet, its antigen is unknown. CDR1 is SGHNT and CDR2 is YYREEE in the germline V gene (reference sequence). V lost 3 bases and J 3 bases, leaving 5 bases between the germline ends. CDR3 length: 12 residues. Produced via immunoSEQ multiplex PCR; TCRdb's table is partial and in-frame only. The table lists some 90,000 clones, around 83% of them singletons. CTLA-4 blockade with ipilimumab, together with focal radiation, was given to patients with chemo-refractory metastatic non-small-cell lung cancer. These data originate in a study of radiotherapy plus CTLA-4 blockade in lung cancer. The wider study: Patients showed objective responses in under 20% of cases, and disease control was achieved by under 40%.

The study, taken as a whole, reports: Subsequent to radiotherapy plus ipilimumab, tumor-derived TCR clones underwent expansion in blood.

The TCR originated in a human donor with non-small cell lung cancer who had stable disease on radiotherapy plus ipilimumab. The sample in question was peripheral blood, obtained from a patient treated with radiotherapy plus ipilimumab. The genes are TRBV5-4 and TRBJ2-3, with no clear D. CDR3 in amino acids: CASSSWTDTQYF. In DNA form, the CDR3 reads TGTGCCAGCAGCTCCTGGACAGATACGCAGTATTTT.